The TCR beta chain described here comes from a study of shared clonotypes between healthy human individuals. Here immunoSEQ multiplex PCR was the method, and the copy in TCRdb shows in-frame clones only, minus some. The sample yields 2 million to 2.5 million clones, over 85% seen once. Study-wide results and caveats: The represented genetic and exposure-history diversity was limited by the small number of donors.

As regards this clone: Its antigen is not known.

The receptor was derived from a man aged 18 to 29 in good health. Some clones in this sample may be carry-over from other donors' samples. The sample comprised naive CD4+ T cells from PBMCs. The subset denotes: CD45RA+ positively selected.

The CDR3 region has the DNA TGTGCCAGCAGCGTCGGGGTAGCGGGGATATACGAGCAGTACTTC. The encoded protein is CASSVGVAGIYEQYF. The chain joins TRBV9 to TRBJ2-7, with 8 nucleotides matching TRBD2. This CDR3 spans 15 amino acids. Germline V CDR1 and CDR2: SGDLS, YYNGEE. V shed 2 bases, J shed 4 bases, and the junction held 8 bases outside the gene matches.